This TCR beta chain emerged from a study of blood T cell repertoires in COVID-19. Looking at the study overall: Researchers got acute and convalescent COVID-19 samples from the United States, Italy and Spain. PBMCs, B-cell-depleted T cells, or T cells were the source of the cDNA or gDNA that made up the material.

CDR1 and CDR2 from the germline V gene are SEHNR and FQNEAQ (reference sequence). The CDR3 is 17 amino acids. V was clipped by 1 base and J by 2 bases, with 17 bases between them. Authors' methods: Amplification of reference gene primers provided the estimated nucleated cell counts. The table came from immunoSEQ multiplex PCR; TCRdb's copy has only in-frame clones and leaves some out. V and J calls and clone size are copied from that table; D and trimming were computed from the DNA. The sample carries some 130,000 clones, over 60% recorded once. The chain links TRBV7-9 to TRBJ2-5; D might be TRBD1 (6 bases). This receptor was obtained from an older woman with acute or convalescent COVID-19. Material for sequencing was peripheral blood. As DNA, the CDR3 is TGTGCCAGCAGCTTAGGAAAGTACAGGGTCGGGCAAGAGACCCAGTACTTC. It yields the protein CASSLGKYRVGQETQYF.